Listed below are T cell receptor beta chains from one sample, sequenced in a study of blood T cell repertoires in COVID-19. Generated by immunoSEQ multiplex PCR, the TCRdb table keeps only in-frame clones and is missing some. The table includes about 210,000 clones, 80% to 90% detected once. Sequencing input: PBMCs or T cells enriched from blood (not recorded which). These receptors were taken from a man aged 18 to 29 with acute COVID-19. Each CDR3 is given with its conserved first and last residue. A D gene is named only where the DNA matches it firmly. Expanded clones get a size class; other rows say once, few or many, or leave the size out.

j_call: TRBJ1-6
d_call: TRBD1
clone_size: NA
v_call: TRBV4-2
cdr3_aa: CASSQGQGNSPLHF
cdr3_nt: TGTGCCAGCAGCCAGGGACAGGGCAATTCACCCCTCCACTTT

j_call: TRBJ1-6
d_call: NA
clone_size: NA
v_call: TRBV9
cdr3_aa: CASSVFGGGSPLHF
cdr3_nt: TGTGCCAGCAGCGTCTTTGGGGGGGGGTCTCCCCTCCACTTT

j_call: TRBJ1-5
d_call: TRBD1
clone_size: NA
v_call: TRBV18
cdr3_aa: CASSTGNSNQPQHF
cdr3_nt: TGTGCCAGCTCGACAGGGAATAGCAATCAGCCCCAGCATTTT

j_call: TRBJ2-7
d_call: TRBD2
clone_size: NA
v_call: TRBV9
cdr3_aa: CASSPSGLAAYEQYF
cdr3_nt: TGTGCCAGCAGCCCCTCCGGACTAGCGGCCTACGAGCAGTACTTC

j_call: TRBJ2-7
d_call: NA
clone_size: NA
v_call: TRBV27
cdr3_aa: CASSLSAFSSYEQYF
cdr3_nt: TGTGCCAGCAGTTTATCGGCATTCAGCTCCTACGAGCAGTACTTC

j_call: TRBJ2-3
d_call: NA
clone_size: NA
v_call: TRBV11-2
cdr3_aa: CASSFGGGDTQYF
cdr3_nt: TGTGCCAGCAGCTTCGGTGGGGGGGATACGCAGTATTTT

j_call: TRBJ1-1
d_call: TRBD1
clone_size: NA
v_call: TRBV18
cdr3_aa: CASSPLQGMNTEAFF
cdr3_nt: TGTGCCAGCTCACCGTTACAGGGGATGAACACTGAAGCTTTCTTT

j_call: TRBJ2-1
d_call: TRBD1
clone_size: few
v_call: TRBV7-8
cdr3_aa: CASSPSGQGLNEQFF
cdr3_nt: TGTGCCAGCAGTCCCAGCGGACAGGGGCTCAATGAGCAGTTCTTC

j_call: TRBJ2-3
d_call: NA
clone_size: NA
v_call: TRBV4-1
cdr3_aa: CASSGKRGPTGTDTQYF
cdr3_nt: TGCGCCAGCAGCGGAAAGAGAGGCCCTACTGGGACAGATACGCAGTATTTT

j_call: TRBJ2-1
d_call: NA
clone_size: NA
v_call: TRBV5-4
cdr3_aa: CASSPQGRPYNEQFF
cdr3_nt: TGTGCCAGCAGCCCGCAGGGGCGGCCCTACAATGAGCAGTTCTTC

j_call: TRBJ1-1
d_call: NA
clone_size: NA
v_call: TRBV30
cdr3_aa: CAWSVLAGNTEAFF
cdr3_nt: TGTGCCTGGAGTGTACTGGCAGGGAATACTGAAGCTTTCTTT

j_call: TRBJ1-2
d_call: TRBD1
clone_size: NA
v_call: TRBV6-4
cdr3_aa: CASSERASGGYGYTF
cdr3_nt: TGTGCCAGCAGTGAAAGAGCTTCAGGGGGCTATGGCTACACCTTC

j_call: TRBJ1-2
d_call: TRBD1
clone_size: NA
v_call: TRBV28
cdr3_aa: CASRTGNSFYGYTF
cdr3_nt: TGTGCCAGCAGGACAGGGAATTCGTTCTATGGCTACACCTTC

j_call: TRBJ1-1
d_call: NA
clone_size: NA
v_call: TRBV5-3
cdr3_aa: CARRPQAHLFMNTEAFF
cdr3_nt: TGTGCCAGAAGACCTCAGGCCCACCTCTTTATGAACACTGAAGCTTTCTTT

j_call: TRBJ2-2
d_call: TRBD2
clone_size: once
v_call: TRBV29-1
cdr3_aa: CSVGMTSLTGELFF
cdr3_nt: TGCAGCGTTGGAATGACTAGCCTCACCGGGGAGCTGTTTTTT

j_call: TRBJ2-5
d_call: NA
clone_size: NA
v_call: TRBV5-1
cdr3_aa: CASSLGGRETQYF
cdr3_nt: TGCGCCAGCAGCCTAGGGGGTCGGGAGACCCAGTACTTC

j_call: TRBJ2-6
d_call: TRBD1
clone_size: NA
v_call: TRBV28
cdr3_aa: CASRQQGSGANVLTF
cdr3_nt: TGTGCCAGCAGACAACAGGGGTCTGGGGCCAACGTCCTGACTTTC

j_call: TRBJ1-2
d_call: TRBD1
clone_size: once
v_call: TRBV4-1
cdr3_aa: CASSQPTGANYGYTF
cdr3_nt: TGCGCCAGCAGCCAACCGACAGGGGCTAACTATGGCTACACCTTC

j_call: TRBJ2-3
d_call: TRBD2
clone_size: NA
v_call: TRBV20-1
cdr3_aa: CSASPYQGLEIADTQYF
cdr3_nt: TGCAGTGCTAGTCCCTACCAGGGACTAGAAATAGCAGATACGCAGTATTTT

j_call: TRBJ2-7
d_call: NA
clone_size: NA
v_call: TRBV7-8
cdr3_aa: CASSPTIGGTEQYF
cdr3_nt: TGTGCCAGCAGCCCCACGATCGGCGGGACTGAGCAGTACTTC

j_call: TRBJ1-1
d_call: NA
clone_size: NA
v_call: TRBV19
cdr3_aa: CASSVGGIATEAFF
cdr3_nt: TGTGCCAGTAGTGTCGGAGGGATAGCCACTGAAGCTTTCTTT

j_call: TRBJ1-1
d_call: NA
clone_size: NA
v_call: TRBV5-4
cdr3_aa: CATSYGNTEAFF
cdr3_nt: TGTGCCACCTCATACGGGAACACTGAAGCTTTCTTT

j_call: TRBJ1-3
d_call: NA
clone_size: NA
v_call: TRBV27
cdr3_aa: CASSLSAGSGNTIYF
cdr3_nt: TGTGCCAGCAGTTTATCGGCAGGGTCGGGAAACACCATATATTTT

j_call: TRBJ2-1
d_call: NA
clone_size: NA
v_call: TRBV11-3
cdr3_aa: CASSTPSERRGTYNEQFF
cdr3_nt: TGTGCCAGCAGCACCCCCTCGGAAAGGCGCGGAACCTACAATGAGCAGTTCTTC

j_call: TRBJ2-7
d_call: NA
clone_size: NA
v_call: TRBV7-2
cdr3_aa: CASSPGTSTYEQYF
cdr3_nt: TGTGCCAGCAGCCCCGGGACTTCTACCTACGAGCAGTACTTC

j_call: TRBJ1-2
d_call: NA
clone_size: NA
v_call: TRBV2
cdr3_aa: CASSTQGNYGYTF
cdr3_nt: TGTGCCAGCTCCACCCAGGGAAACTATGGCTACACCTTC

j_call: TRBJ1-3
d_call: NA
clone_size: NA
v_call: TRBV6-5
cdr3_aa: CASGLQASGNTIYF
cdr3_nt: TGTGCCAGCGGTTTACAGGCCTCTGGAAACACCATATATTTT

j_call: TRBJ2-5
d_call: NA
clone_size: few
v_call: TRBV5-1
cdr3_aa: CASRDPSRNLYQETQYF
cdr3_nt: TGCGCCAGCAGGGACCCTAGCAGGAATTTGTACCAAGAGACCCAGTACTTC

j_call: TRBJ1-1
d_call: NA
clone_size: NA
v_call: TRBV28
cdr3_aa: CASNPTGNTEAFF
cdr3_nt: TGTGCCAGCAACCCGACAGGGAACACTGAAGCTTTCTTT

j_call: TRBJ1-4
d_call: NA
clone_size: NA
v_call: TRBV7-9
cdr3_aa: CASSLGAGTNEKLFF
cdr3_nt: TGTGCCAGCAGCTTAGGTGCCGGGACTAATGAAAAACTGTTTTTT

j_call: TRBJ2-5
d_call: TRBD2
clone_size: NA
v_call: TRBV5-5
cdr3_aa: CASSLRTSGGSETQYF
cdr3_nt: TGTGCCAGCAGCCTCCGGACTAGCGGGGGAAGCGAGACCCAGTACTTC

j_call: TRBJ1-3
d_call: TRBD1
clone_size: NA
v_call: TRBV29-1
cdr3_aa: CSVSGQDFSGNTIYF
cdr3_nt: TGCAGCGTTTCTGGACAGGACTTTTCTGGAAACACCATATATTTT

j_call: TRBJ2-5
d_call: NA
clone_size: NA
v_call: TRBV7-7
cdr3_aa: CASSFLAGIGPQETQYF
cdr3_nt: TGTGCTAGCAGCTTCCTGGCCGGGATTGGCCCCCAAGAGACCCAGTACTTC

j_call: TRBJ1-1
d_call: TRBD1
clone_size: NA
v_call: TRBV27
cdr3_aa: CASSPYDRALGVTEAFF
cdr3_nt: TGTGCCAGCAGTCCTTACGACAGGGCGCTTGGGGTCACTGAAGCTTTCTTT

j_call: TRBJ2-1
d_call: NA
clone_size: NA
v_call: TRBV4-1
cdr3_aa: CASSQGPLVRSYNEQFF
cdr3_nt: TGCGCCAGCAGCCAAGGGCCACTAGTTAGGTCCTACAATGAGCAGTTCTTC

j_call: TRBJ2-5
d_call: TRBD2
clone_size: NA
v_call: TRBV2
cdr3_aa: CASTLARETQYF
cdr3_nt: TGTGCCAGCACACTAGCGCGGGAGACCCAGTACTTC

j_call: TRBJ2-7
d_call: NA
clone_size: NA
v_call: TRBV5-4
cdr3_aa: CASSVGLGTYEQYF
cdr3_nt: TGTGCCAGCAGCGTGGGTCTAGGAACCTACGAGCAGTACTTC

j_call: TRBJ1-1
d_call: NA
clone_size: NA
v_call: TRBV10-3
cdr3_aa: CAIKTRDTEAFF
cdr3_nt: TGTGCCATCAAAACGAGAGACACTGAAGCTTTCTTT

j_call: TRBJ2-1
d_call: TRBD2
clone_size: NA
v_call: TRBV6-4
cdr3_aa: CASSSSSGRGYNEQFF
cdr3_nt: TGTGCCAGCAGTTCTTCTAGCGGGAGGGGATACAATGAGCAGTTCTTC

j_call: TRBJ1-5
d_call: NA
clone_size: once
v_call: TRBV7-9
cdr3_aa: CASSLGGGWANQPQHF
cdr3_nt: TGTGCCAGCAGCTTAGGAGGAGGGTGGGCCAATCAGCCCCAGCATTTT

j_call: TRBJ1-1
d_call: TRBD1
clone_size: NA
v_call: TRBV7-9
cdr3_aa: CASSSWTGNTEAFF
cdr3_nt: TGTGCCAGCAGCTCTTGGACAGGAAACACTGAAGCTTTCTTT

j_call: TRBJ2-5
d_call: TRBD2
clone_size: NA
v_call: TRBV7-8
cdr3_aa: CASSLARLGGGLETQYF
cdr3_nt: TGTGCCAGCAGCTTAGCGCGTTTGGGGGGAGGGCTTGAGACCCAGTACTTC

j_call: TRBJ1-1
d_call: NA
clone_size: NA
v_call: TRBV9
cdr3_aa: CASSVEVRTEAFF
cdr3_nt: TGTGCCAGCAGCGTAGAAGTTCGGACTGAAGCTTTCTTT

j_call: TRBJ2-7
d_call: TRBD1
clone_size: NA
v_call: TRBV28
cdr3_aa: CASSSAQGVYEQYF
cdr3_nt: TGTGCCAGCAGTTCGGCCCAGGGGGTCTACGAGCAGTACTTC

j_call: TRBJ1-6
d_call: TRBD1
clone_size: NA
v_call: TRBV5-4
cdr3_aa: CASSPTGGDSPLHF
cdr3_nt: TGTGCCAGCAGCCCGACAGGGGGTGATTCACCCCTCCACTTT

j_call: TRBJ2-7
d_call: TRBD2
clone_size: NA
v_call: TRBV5-1
cdr3_aa: CASSSYGGSSYEQYF
cdr3_nt: TGCGCCAGCAGCTCTTACGGGGGGAGCTCCTACGAGCAGTACTTC

j_call: TRBJ1-5
d_call: TRBD1
clone_size: NA
v_call: TRBV28
cdr3_aa: CASSTTGQGWNQPQHF
cdr3_nt: TGTGCCAGCAGTACCACTGGACAGGGCTGGAATCAGCCCCAGCATTTT

j_call: TRBJ1-2
d_call: TRBD1
clone_size: NA
v_call: TRBV12-3/TRBV12-4
cdr3_aa: CASTRTGRFGYTF
cdr3_nt: TGTGCCAGCACCAGGACAGGGAGATTTGGCTACACCTTC

j_call: TRBJ2-7
d_call: TRBD1
clone_size: NA
v_call: TRBV30
cdr3_aa: CAWSQTGTYEQYF
cdr3_nt: TGTGCCTGGAGCCAGACAGGGACCTACGAGCAGTACTTC